This note documents a single T cell receptor beta chain sequence. Germline CDR1 reads MNHEY; CDR2 reads SMNVEV (reference sequence). V lost 6 bases, J lost 0 bases, and 15 bases lay in between. The CDR3 covers 15 residues. Tregs were sorted as CD4+CD25+CD127-/low cells. TCRdb used MiXCR to reprocess the 5' RACE reads, holding one entry per CDR3 protein. The data hold 35,000 to 45,000 distinct CDR3 sequences, with 20% to 25% observed a single time. The receptor comes from a female donor with breast cancer. This chain links TRBV27 with TRBJ2-7; possible D gene TRBD1, 6 bases. The specimen was Tregs sorted from a lymph node. DNA for the CDR3: TGTGCCAGCAGAACCGGGACATCGCCCTCCTACGAGCAGTACGTC. It yields the protein CASRTGTSPSYEQYV.